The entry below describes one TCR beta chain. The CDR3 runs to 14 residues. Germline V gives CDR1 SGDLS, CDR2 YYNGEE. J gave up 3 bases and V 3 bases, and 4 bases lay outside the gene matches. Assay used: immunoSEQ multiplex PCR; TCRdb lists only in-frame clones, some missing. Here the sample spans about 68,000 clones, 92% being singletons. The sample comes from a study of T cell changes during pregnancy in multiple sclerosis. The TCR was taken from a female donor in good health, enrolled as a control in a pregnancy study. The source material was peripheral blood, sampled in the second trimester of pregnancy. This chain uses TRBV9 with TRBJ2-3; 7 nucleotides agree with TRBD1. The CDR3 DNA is TGTGCCAGCAGCGCCTCGACAGGGACAGATACGCAGTATTTT. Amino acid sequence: CASSASTGTDTQYF.